Each of the 3 T cell receptor beta chains below was sequenced from the same sample in a study of T cell repertoires in cytomegalovirus infection. TCRdb itself ran the reads through MiXCR, one entry per CDR3 protein. The table has roughly 760,000 distinct CDR3 sequences, approximately 40% seen once; the top ten hold 2.5% to 3.5%. The specimen sequenced was PBMCs. The receptors derive from a human donor in good health (CMV status not recorded). Some clones in this sample may be carry-over from other donors' samples.

V is TRBV2 and J is TRBJ2-7; possible D gene TRBD1, 5 bases. This CDR3 region has 12 residues. The germline gives CDR1 SNHLY, CDR2 FYNNEI. The chain's CDR3 is CVRKRAGREQYF. Written as DNA, the CDR3 is TGTGTCAGAAAAAGGGCAGGGCGCGAGCAGTACTTC.

There are a few counts of this clonotype. J is TRBJ1-6 and V is TRBV28; D gene ambiguous. Germline V CDR1 and CDR2: MDHEN, SYDVKM. Trimming removed 7 bases from V and 3 bases from J, with 19 bases in between. This CDR3 comprises 17 residues. The CDR3 DNA reads TGTGCCAGCATCCCATTTGGGTTTAGCCTCTATAATTCACCCCTCCACTTT. Translation: CASIPFGFSLYNSPLHF.

This chain uses TRBV30 with TRBJ2-3; D unresolved. Germline assignment: CDR1 GTSNPN and CDR2 SVGIG (reference sequence). There are 12 residues in the CDR3. Trimming cost V 4 bases and J 1 base, with 6 bases left between them. CDR3 region: CAWTHGTDTQYF. The DNA for the CDR3 is TGTGCCTGGACACACGGCACAGATACGCAGTATTTT.